This TCR beta chain was recovered during a study of beta chain features in type 1 diabetes. Study conclusions and caveats: Type 1 diabetes patients showed a moderate but significant shortening of TCRB CDR3s in all four CD4+ subsets. Researchers cautioned that cDNA sequencing could over-represent cells with high TCR expression.

All of the isolated RNA was reverse transcribed, so expressed TCRB transcripts were sequenced. Profiling relied on immunoSEQ multiplex PCR, and the TCRdb table lists in-frame clones only, not all of them. The sample has more than 130,000 clones; 6.9% are singletons. A few counts support this clone. Its antigen is undetermined. The sample consisted of central memory CD4+ T cells from blood. The source is a woman in her 30s in good health.

CDR3 sequence reads: CASSDIRAGTGLLRTQYF. The DNA of the CDR3 is TGTGCCAGCAGCGATATCAGAGCCGGGACAGGCCTCTTGAGGACCCAGTACTTC. The rearrangement joins TRBV7-2 to TRBJ2-5, with 8 bases matching TRBD1. The CDR3 sequence is 18 residues long. Trimming cost V 5 bases and J 7 bases; bases outside gene matches: 21. CDR1 is SGHTA and CDR2 is FQGNSA in the germline V gene.